This entry is about one TCR beta chain. This entry is derived from a study of control samples from healthy donors and cancer patients. The V and J ends lost 6 bases and 6 bases respectively, with 12 bases between them. The CDR3 loop spans 13 amino acids. The table came from immunoSEQ multiplex PCR; TCRdb's copy has only in-frame clones and leaves some out. Here the sample spans some 190,000 clones, around 90% being singletons. This clonotype was sampled from a man aged 25-45 years in good health. Material: blood. The chain uses TRBV12-3 or TRBV12-4 and TRBJ2-1; tentative D call: TRBD2 (5 bases). The DNA of the CDR3 is TGTGCCAGCAGCCGGGGTTGGGGCAATGAGCAGTTCTTC. Its translation: CASSRGWGNEQFF.